A selection of T cell receptor beta chains follows, all from one sample in a study of blood T cell repertoires in COVID-19. Sequencing was performed with immunoSEQ multiplex PCR; in TCRdb, only in-frame clones are kept and a portion is missing. The table lists fewer than 350,000 clones, approximately 88% of them singletons. Sequencing was carried out using PBMCs or T cells enriched from blood (not recorded which). The source of these receptors is a woman aged 35 to 49 who had recovered from COVID-19. Each CDR3 is given with its conserved first and last residue. The D gene is left open where the match is weak. Size tells how often a clone was seen (once, few, many) or the class of an expanded clone, and some rows leave it out.

>TRBJ2-1|-|TRBV2|-
TGTGCCAGCAGTCTACTGGGCGTAGTGAATGAGCAGTTCTTC
CASSLLGVVNEQFF
>TRBJ2-3|-|TRBV29-1|TRBD2
TGCAGCGTTGAAGGGGGAGCGGGACTGAACACAGATACGCAGTATTTT
CSVEGGAGLNTDTQYF
>TRBJ1-5|-|TRBV30|-
TGTGCCTGGAGTGAAGGGGATCTCCAGCCCCAGCATTTT
CAWSEGDLQPQHF
>TRBJ2-1|-|TRBV4-3|-
TGCGCCAGCAGCCAGGGTCAACCGGGACTCTACTCCTACAATGAGCAGTTCTTC
CASSQGQPGLYSYNEQFF
>TRBJ1-5|-|TRBV2|-
TGTGCCAGCAGCAGCGACGGAAAACCGAGTCAGCCCCAGCATTTT
CASSSDGKPSQPQHF
>TRBJ2-1|-|TRBV11-2|-
TGTGCCAGCAGCTTAGACAGGGGCAATGAGCAGTTCTTC
CASSLDRGNEQFF
>TRBJ2-3|-|TRBV11-3|TRBD1
TGTGCCAGCAGCCCGGGACAGGGGGCGGTTGGGCAGTATTTT
CASSPGQGAVGQYF
>TRBJ2-1|once|TRBV14|TRBD2
TGTGCCAGCAGAGGATCTAGCGGGAGCTCCTACAATGAGCAGTTCTTC
CASRGSSGSSYNEQFF
>TRBJ1-4|-|TRBV6-1|TRBD1
TGTGCCAGCAGTGAAGGGTTTGGCAGGGGGCGTGAAAAACTGTTTTTT
CASSEGFGRGREKLFF
>TRBJ2-7|once|TRBV6-5|TRBD2
TGTGCCAGCAGGCGGGGACTAGCGGTTACTGAGCAGTACTTC
CASRRGLAVTEQYF
>TRBJ2-3|-|TRBV7-8|-
TGTGCCAGCAGCTCCGCGGGCCGCACAGATACGCAGTATTTT
CASSSAGRTDTQYF
>TRBJ2-1|-|TRBV5-1|TRBD2
TGCGCCAGCAGCTTGAGGGCGGGAGCCCTCAATGAGCAGTTCTTC
CASSLRAGALNEQFF
>TRBJ1-1|-|TRBV5-4|-
TGTGCCAGCAGCTCAACAAACGTCGCGAACACTGAAGCTTTCTTT
CASSSTNVANTEAFF
>TRBJ2-1|-|TRBV3-1/TRBV3-2|-
TGTGCCAGCAGTTACCGGGGAAACAATGAGCAGTTCTTC
CASSYRGNNEQFF
>TRBJ2-2|-|TRBV6-6|-
TGTGCCAGCAGCCTGACGGGGTACACCGGGGAGCTGTTTTTT
CASSLTGYTGELFF
>TRBJ2-5|few|TRBV11-3|-
TGTGCCAGCAGCTTAGACGGGGGGGGACAGAAGTACTTC
CASSLDGGGQKYF
>TRBJ2-2|-|TRBV18|TRBD2
TGTGCCAGCTCACCCATCCTAGCGGGAGAGAACACCGGGGAGCTGTTTTTT
CASSPILAGENTGELFF
>TRBJ2-5|-|TRBV5-6|-
TGTGCCAGCAGCCTCTCGACCGGGACACGGGGCCAAGAGACCCAGTACTTC
CASSLSTGTRGQETQYF
>TRBJ1-6|-|TRBV27|TRBD1
TGTGCCAGCGGGACAGGGACCTATAATTCACCCCTCCACTTT
CASGTGTYNSPLHF
>TRBJ2-2|-|TRBV2|TRBD1
TGTGCCAGCAGTCGACAGGGGGCACTAAACACCGGGGAGCTGTTTTTT
CASSRQGALNTGELFF
>TRBJ1-2|-|TRBV7-9|TRBD1
TGTGCCAGCAGCGCCGCAGGGGGCGCCTATGGCTACACCTTC
CASSAAGGAYGYTF
>TRBJ2-5|-|TRBV24-1|TRBD1
TGTGCCACCACCGGGACAGGGGTTCCGGAGACCCAGTACTTC
CATTGTGVPETQYF
>TRBJ1-6|-|TRBV21-1|-
TGTGCCAGTCCCAGGGGCTCCTATAATTCACCCCTCCACTTT
CASPRGSYNSPLHF
>TRBJ1-5|once|TRBV6-4|-
TGTGCCAGCAGGACTTTACAGGTTAGTCAGCCCCAGCATTTT
CASRTLQVSQPQHF
>TRBJ2-1|-|TRBV28|-
TGTGCCAGCAGCCTATCCAATGAGCAGTTCTTC
CASSLSNEQFF
>TRBJ2-2|-|TRBV7-9|TRBD1
TGTGCCAGCAGCCCGGGACAGCCCACCGGGGAGCTGTTTTTT
CASSPGQPTGELFF
>TRBJ2-7|-|TRBV30|TRBD2
TGTGCCTGGAGTTGTCTAGCGGGAGATGAGCAGTACTTC
CAWSCLAGDEQYF
>TRBJ2-7|-|TRBV5-1|TRBD2
TGCGCCAGCAGCTTGGCCCTTAGCGGGAGATACGAGCAGTACTTC
CASSLALSGRYEQYF
>TRBJ1-6|-|TRBV28|TRBD1
TGTGCCAGCAGTTCCTCGCGACAGGGTAGCAATTCACCCCTCCACTTT
CASSSSRQGSNSPLHF
>TRBJ1-2|-|TRBV28|-
TGTGCCAGCAGTAAAACCCAGGGGACCTTGGCTAACTATGGCTACACCTTC
CASSKTQGTLANYGYTF
>TRBJ2-7|-|TRBV23-1|TRBD2
TGCGCCAGCAGTCCCCCCGGGAGGGGTGGGGGGGGCGCGGACGAGCAGTACTTC
CASSPPGRGGGGADEQYF
>TRBJ2-7|-|TRBV3-1/TRBV3-2|-
TGTGCCAGCAGCCAAGGCAGGACACACTACGAGCAGTACTTC
CASSQGRTHYEQYF
>TRBJ1-2|-|TRBV5-1|-
TGCGCCAGCAGCCTACCCGGGACAAACTATGGCTACACCTTC
CASSLPGTNYGYTF
>TRBJ2-1|-|TRBV9|-
TGTGCCAGCAGCGTAGGGGACTGGCGATACAATGAGCAGTTCTTC
CASSVGDWRYNEQFF
>TRBJ1-1|-|TRBV5-5|-
TGTGCCAGCAGCTTGGGTTTCGGCACTGAAGCTTTCTTT
CASSLGFGTEAFF
>TRBJ2-1|-|TRBV28|TRBD1
TGTGCCAGCAGTCCCCGACAGGGGAGGCACGAGCAGTTCTTC
CASSPRQGRHEQFF
>TRBJ2-3|once|TRBV11-2|TRBD2
TGTGCCAGCAGCCTCACCGTAGTGGCGGGAGGGCTGACAGATACGCAGTATTTT
CASSLTVVAGGLTDTQYF
>TRBJ2-1|-|TRBV24-1|TRBD2
TGTGCCACCAGTGATCCCACTAGCGGGGGCTACAATGAGCAGTTCTTC
CATSDPTSGGYNEQFF
>TRBJ1-1|-|TRBV4-2|-
TGTGCCAGCAGCCCGCGGTTGGAAGGCGGAGGTGAAGCTTTCTTT
CASSPRLEGGGEAFF
>TRBJ2-5|-|TRBV27|-
TGTTCTTCACGCGGGGCTGCTCAAGAGACCCAGTACTTC
CSSRGAAQETQYF
>TRBJ2-7|-|TRBV27|-
TGTGCCAGCAGCCCTGGACAGCGCGTCGTCTACGAGCAGTACTTC
CASSPGQRVVYEQYF
>TRBJ2-7|-|TRBV7-8|TRBD2
TGTGCCAGCAGCTGGTTCCTTGCGGGGGGCCTACTGGAGCAGTACTTC
CASSWFLAGGLLEQYF
>TRBJ2-7|-|TRBV11-1|-
TGTGCCAGCAGCTTAGTGTCTGGGAGCTCCTACGAGCAGTACTTC
CASSLVSGSSYEQYF
>TRBJ1-5|-|TRBV7-2|-
TGTGCCAGCGGAACCAGGGGCAATCAGCCCCAGCATTTT
CASGTRGNQPQHF
>TRBJ2-3|few|TRBV5-1|-
TGCGCCAGCAGTGGGGGGAGAAGCACAGATACGCAGTATTTT
CASSGGRSTDTQYF
>TRBJ1-3|once|TRBV7-2|-
TGTGCCAGCAGCTTGGATAGGGGTGGAAACACCATATATTTT
CASSLDRGGNTIYF
>TRBJ1-5|-|TRBV4-3|-
TGCGCCAGCAGCCAAGATACTAAAAATCAGCCCCAGCATTTT
CASSQDTKNQPQHF
>TRBJ1-6|-|TRBV27|-
TGTGCCAGCAGGCAGACTACCGATAATTCACCCCTCCACTTT
CASRQTTDNSPLHF
>TRBJ2-7|-|TRBV27|-
TGTGCCAGCAGGGGCGTGGCAAGCTACGAGCAGTACTTC
CASRGVASYEQYF
>TRBJ1-1|few|TRBV6-2/TRBV6-3|-
TGTGCCAGCAGTTATTTGACACAGAACACTGAAGCTTTCTTT
CASSYLTQNTEAFF
>TRBJ1-3|-|TRBV5-1|-
TGCGCCAGCAGTCCGGGCGGGGCAGGAAACACCATATATTTT
CASSPGGAGNTIYF
>TRBJ2-1|-|TRBV7-3|-
TGTGCCAGCAGCTCGAGCCGATACAATGAGCAGTTCTTC
CASSSSRYNEQFF
>TRBJ2-7|-|TRBV6-5|-
TGTGCCAGCAGTAACGGCGGGGCAACTTACGAGCAGTACTTC
CASSNGGATYEQYF